These 12 T cell receptor beta chains were sequenced from one sample in a study of blood T cell repertoires in COVID-19. Sequencing was performed with immunoSEQ multiplex PCR; in TCRdb, only in-frame clones are kept and a portion is missing. This sample has 240,000 or so clones, with around 86% found just once. The sequenced material came from PBMCs or T cells enriched from blood (not recorded which). The receptor source for this set is a woman in her fifties or sixties who had recovered from COVID-19.

The rearrangement links TRBV19 to TRBJ1-5; 10 nucleotides line up with TRBD1. V trimming: 8 bases; J trimming: 7 bases; junction bases outside the gene matches: 5. This CDR3 has 13 amino acids. Per germline, CDR1 LNHDA and CDR2 SQIVND (reference sequence). The CDR3 protein is CASGGTGVQPQHF. The CDR3 region has the DNA TGTGCCAGTGGAGGGACAGGGGTACAGCCCCAGCATTTT.

The gene calls are TRBV6-5 and TRBJ1-6, with D uncertain. Germline V gives CDR1 MNHEY, CDR2 SVGAGI. Trimming removed 0 bases from V and 4 bases from J, with 7 bases in between. This CDR3 comprises 15 residues. The CDR3 sequence is CASSYSGRYNSPLHF. The CDR3 DNA sequence: TGTGCCAGCAGTTACTCTGGCAGATATAATTCACCCCTCCACTTT.

This clone was seen only a few times. This chain uses TRBV5-5 with TRBJ2-2; the D gene is possibly TRBD1 (5 bases). The CDR3 has 14 amino acids. The V and J ends lost 4 bases and 1 base respectively, with 8 bases between them. Germline CDR1 reads SGHKS; CDR2 reads YYEKEE (reference sequence). CDR3 DNA sequence: TGTGCCAGCAGCGTTCAGGGGAACACCGGGGAGCTGTTTTTT. It yields the protein CASSVQGNTGELFF.

The rearrangement joins TRBV28 to TRBJ1-1; the D is unclear. This CDR3 has 12 amino acids. Trimming pared 6 bases from V and 2 bases from J, leaving 7 bases between. Germline CDR1 MDHEN, CDR2 SYDVKM. The CDR3 loop reads CASREGNTEAFF. CDR3 nucleotides: TGTGCCAGCAGAGAGGGTAACACTGAAGCTTTCTTT.

The V gene is TRBV5-8, the J gene TRBJ2-5, with a tentative D call TRBD2 (6 bases). V was shortened by 0 bases and J by 5 bases, with 14 bases between the two germline ends. CDR1 is SGHTS, CDR2 YDEGEE, per germline. This CDR3 is built from 15 residues. This chain's CDR3 is CASSLVGGVRETQYF. CDR3 nucleotides: TGTGCCAGCAGCTTGGTCGGAGGGGTGAGGGAGACCCAGTACTTC. Full variable domain (missing parts from reference TRBV5-8 and TRBJ2-5): EAGVTQSPTHLIKTRGQQATLRCSPISGHTSVYWYQQALGLGLQFLLWYDEGEERNRGNFPPRFSGRQFPNYSSELNVNALELEDSALYLCASSLVGGVRETQYFGPGTRLLVL.

The chain combines TRBV9 with TRBJ2-3, with D possibly matching TRBD2 (7 bases). CDR3 length: 17 amino acids. Germline V gene data show CDR1 as SGDLS and CDR2 as YYNGEE. V lost 4 bases to trimming and J lost 0 bases, with 18 bases between them. CDR3 coding DNA: TGTGCCAGCAGCCCGAGGGCGGGGGCCGGTAGCACAGATACGCAGTATTTT. Encoded protein: CASSPRAGAGSTDTQYF.

The chain carries TRBV27 and TRBJ1-5, with TRBD1 matching 9 bases. V lost 5 bases to trimming and J lost 3 bases; unmatched junction nucleotides: 2. The V gene's germline CDR1 is MNHEY and CDR2 SMNVEV (reference sequence). There are 14 residues in the CDR3. As DNA, the CDR3 is TGTGCCAGCAGTGGGACAGGGTCCAATCAGCCCCAGCATTTT. This translates into CASSGTGSNQPQHF.

This clone showed up just once. CDR3 DNA sequence: TGTGCCAGCAGCTATTCCGGGACAGCTAACTATGGCTACACCTTC. It translates to CASSYSGTANYGYTF. V usage is TRBV7-9 and J usage is TRBJ1-2; TRBD1 agrees at 7 bases. V shed 4 bases, J shed 0 bases, and the junction held 5 bases outside the gene matches. The CDR3 contains 15 residues. Per germline, CDR1 SEHNR and CDR2 FQNEAQ (reference sequence).

The sample holds one count of this clone. The V and J genes are TRBV4-3 and TRBJ1-4, with 8 bases that match TRBD1. The CDR3 runs 14 residues. Germline CDR1 is LGHNA and CDR2 is YSLEER. The ends lost 4 bases at V and 4 bases at J; junction bases unmatched: 2. CDR3 sequence (DNA): TGCGCCAGCAGCCCCGGACAGGGTAATGAAAAACTGTTTTTT. Encoded protein: CASSPGQGNEKLFF.

The chain couples TRBV7-2 to TRBJ2-7, with D perhaps TRBD1 (7 bases). The CDR3 runs to 12 residues. CDR1 and CDR2 (germline): SGHTA, FQGNSA. V shed 6 bases and J shed 6 bases, with 12 bases lying between them. CDR3 bases: TGTGCCAGCAGTCCAGGGGGGTTCGAGCAGTACTTC. Amino acid sequence: CASSPGGFEQYF.

The gene calls are TRBV5-6 and TRBJ2-1, with TRBD1 matching 8 bases. The V gene's germline CDR1 is SGHDT and CDR2 YYEEEE. CDR3 length equals 16 residues. After removal of 4 bases from V and 1 base from J, the junction contained 7 bases not matched to a gene. This CDR3 reads CASSPPTGASYNEQFF. The CDR3 DNA reads as TGTGCCAGCAGCCCTCCGACAGGGGCGTCCTACAATGAGCAGTTCTTC.

This sequence joins TRBV5-6 and TRBJ1-2; a weak D match, TRBD1 (5 bases). Germline loops: CDR1 SGHDT, CDR2 YYEEEE. This CDR3 comprises 15 residues. V was cut by 3 bases and J by 5 bases, with 17 bases left in between. For the CDR3, the DNA is TGTGCCAGCAGCTCCGGTGGGGGTGCGGGGTATGGCTACACCTTC. This sequence encodes CASSSGGGAGYGYTF.